Listed below are T cell receptor beta chains from one sample, sequenced in a study of response to subunit inactivated influenza vaccine. TCRdb independently ran MiXCR on the RT-PCR reads; one entry per CDR3 protein. The sample includes about 650,000 distinct CDR3 sequences, 12% to 15% seen only once; the top ten take about 7.6%. The sample was PBMCs from blood, taken around two weeks before vaccination. These receptors were obtained from a man aged 50-60 years who received an inactivated influenza vaccine. CDR3s include the opening cysteine and the closing phenylalanine or tryptophan. The D gene is left open where the match is weak. The listing skips clone size in some rows; elsewhere it reads once, few, many or a size class.

j_gene: TRBJ2-3; d_gene: NA; v_gene: TRBV5-1; abundance: NA; CDR3aa: CASGSGTNTDTQYF; CDR3nt: TGCGCCAGCGGTTCCGGGACAAACACAGATACGCAGTATTTT
j_gene: TRBJ2-3; d_gene: NA; v_gene: TRBV4-3; abundance: many; CDR3aa: CASSQDRGGGDTQYF; CDR3nt: TGCGCCAGCAGCCAAGATAGGGGGGGCGGCGATACGCAGTATTTT
j_gene: TRBJ2-7; d_gene: TRBD1; v_gene: TRBV5-1; abundance: few; CDR3aa: CASRSAQGSYEQYF; CDR3nt: TGCGCCAGCAGATCGGCACAGGGGTCCTACGAGCAGTACTTC
j_gene: TRBJ2-3; d_gene: TRBD2; v_gene: TRBV29-1; abundance: NA; CDR3aa: CSVAGGYTDTQYF; CDR3nt: TGCAGCGTGGCGGGAGGATACACAGATACGCAGTATTTT
j_gene: TRBJ1-2; d_gene: NA; v_gene: TRBV10-3; abundance: NA; CDR3aa: CAISERRDTFNYGYTF; CDR3nt: TGTGCCATCAGTGAGCGCCGGGACACCTTTAACTATGGCTACACCTTC
j_gene: TRBJ1-6; d_gene: NA; v_gene: TRBV12-3/TRBV12-4; abundance: NA; CDR3aa: CASSLSGQHSPLHF; CDR3nt: TGTGCCAGCAGTTTATCGGGCCAGCATTCACCCCTCCACTTT
j_gene: TRBJ1-5; d_gene: NA; v_gene: TRBV6-1; abundance: few; CDR3aa: CASSLDRLSNQPQHF; CDR3nt: TGTGCCAGCAGTCTTGACAGGCTAAGCAATCAGCCCCAGCATTTT
j_gene: TRBJ1-2; d_gene: TRBD1; v_gene: TRBV20-1; abundance: NA; CDR3aa: CRGQGANYGYTF; CDR3nt: TGCAGAGGACAGGGGGCGAACTATGGCTACACCTTC
j_gene: TRBJ1-1; d_gene: NA; v_gene: TRBV29-1; abundance: few; CDR3aa: CSVAGSAATEAFF; CDR3nt: TGCAGCGTTGCTGGGTCGGCGGCAACTGAAGCTTTCTTT
j_gene: TRBJ1-2; d_gene: NA; v_gene: TRBV20-1; abundance: NA; CDR3aa: CSARTEANYGYTF; CDR3nt: TGCAGTGCTAGGACAGAGGCCAACTATGGCTACACCTTC
j_gene: TRBJ1-6; d_gene: NA; v_gene: TRBV30; abundance: NA; CDR3aa: CAWSVFGAGDSPLHF; CDR3nt: TGTGCCTGGAGTGTATTTGGGGCAGGGGATTCACCCCTCCACTTT
j_gene: TRBJ2-7; d_gene: NA; v_gene: TRBV28; abundance: NA; CDR3aa: CASSTAGTKLKEQYF; CDR3nt: TGTGCCAGCAGTACCGCCGGGACGAAGTTAAAGGAGCAGTACTTC
j_gene: TRBJ1-1; d_gene: NA; v_gene: TRBV5-5; abundance: many; CDR3aa: CASSFGMANTEAFF; CDR3nt: TGTGCCAGCAGCTTCGGCATGGCGAACACTGAAGCTTTCTTT
j_gene: TRBJ2-1; d_gene: TRBD2; v_gene: TRBV6-2/TRBV6-3; abundance: NA; CDR3aa: CASSYVSLAGGKNEQFF; CDR3nt: TGTGCCAGCAGTTACGTGTCCCTAGCGGGGGGGAAGAATGAGCAGTTCTTC
j_gene: TRBJ1-1; d_gene: NA; v_gene: TRBV7-9; abundance: many; CDR3aa: CASSLTGVTEAFF; CDR3nt: TGTGCCAGCAGCTTAACCGGGGTCACTGAAGCTTTCTTT
j_gene: TRBJ2-1; d_gene: NA; v_gene: TRBV29-1; abundance: NA; CDR3aa: CSVPNKAYSYNEQFF; CDR3nt: TGCAGCGTTCCAAATAAGGCTTACTCCTACAATGAGCAGTTCTTC
j_gene: TRBJ2-5; d_gene: NA; v_gene: TRBV4-3; abundance: few; CDR3aa: CASRPGVAGIQETQYF; CDR3nt: TGCGCCAGCAGACCCGGGGTGGCGGGAATCCAAGAGACCCAGTACTTC
j_gene: TRBJ1-1; d_gene: NA; v_gene: TRBV10-3; abundance: NA; CDR3aa: CAISPPGGGGTEAFF; CDR3nt: TGTGCCATCAGTCCCCCCGGCGGGGGAGGGACTGAAGCTTTCTTT
j_gene: TRBJ2-1; d_gene: NA; v_gene: TRBV5-1; abundance: many; CDR3aa: CASSLLTGSYNEQFF; CDR3nt: TGCGCCAGCAGCTTGCTCACAGGCTCCTACAATGAGCAGTTCTTC
j_gene: TRBJ2-7; d_gene: TRBD1; v_gene: TRBV9; abundance: many; CDR3aa: CASSVTGGPTYEQYF; CDR3nt: TGTGCCAGCAGCGTGACAGGGGGTCCGACCTACGAGCAGTACTTC
j_gene: TRBJ2-7; d_gene: NA; v_gene: TRBV29-1; abundance: few; CDR3aa: CSVKKGSGNEQYF; CDR3nt: TGCAGCGTTAAAAAGGGCTCGGGGAACGAGCAGTACTTC
j_gene: TRBJ1-5; d_gene: NA; v_gene: TRBV5-5; abundance: few; CDR3aa: CASSLVAGGQPQHF; CDR3nt: TGTGCCAGCAGCTTGGTCGCAGGAGGTCAGCCCCAGCATTTT
j_gene: TRBJ2-7; d_gene: NA; v_gene: TRBV29-1; abundance: NA; CDR3aa: CSVELDGTYEQYF; CDR3nt: TGCAGCGTCGAACTCGACGGAACCTACGAGCAGTACTTC
j_gene: TRBJ1-1; d_gene: TRBD1; v_gene: TRBV5-5; abundance: NA; CDR3aa: CASRIVPGQGVNTEAFF; CDR3nt: TGTGCCAGCAGGATTGTCCCGGGACAGGGAGTGAACACTGAAGCTTTCTTT
j_gene: TRBJ2-1; d_gene: TRBD1; v_gene: TRBV29-1; abundance: many; CDR3aa: CSVALTGTGIGEQFF; CDR3nt: TGCAGCGTAGCCCTTACCGGGACAGGGATTGGTGAGCAGTTCTTC
j_gene: TRBJ2-6; d_gene: NA; v_gene: TRBV6-2/TRBV6-3; abundance: NA; CDR3aa: CASTHTQGSGANVLTF; CDR3nt: TGTGCCAGCACCCACACGCAGGGCTCTGGGGCCAACGTCCTGACTTTC
j_gene: TRBJ2-5; d_gene: TRBD2; v_gene: TRBV7-7; abundance: once; CDR3aa: CASSLGLAGVRETQYF; CDR3nt: TGTGCCAGCAGCTTAGGACTAGCGGGAGTTCGGGAGACCCAGTACTTC
j_gene: TRBJ1-5; d_gene: NA; v_gene: TRBV5-1; abundance: NA; CDR3aa: CASSHTGDSNQPQHF; CDR3nt: TGCGCCAGCAGCCACACAGGAGATAGCAATCAGCCCCAGCATTTT
j_gene: TRBJ2-5; d_gene: TRBD2; v_gene: TRBV20-1; abundance: NA; CDR3aa: CSARGWVAGETQYF; CDR3nt: TGCAGTGCTAGGGGGTGGGTAGCGGGAGAGACCCAGTACTTC
j_gene: TRBJ2-1; d_gene: NA; v_gene: TRBV9; abundance: NA; CDR3aa: CASSPRASSYNEQFF; CDR3nt: TGTGCCAGCAGCCCGCGGGCGAGCTCCTACAATGAGCAGTTCTTC
j_gene: TRBJ2-7; d_gene: TRBD2; v_gene: TRBV20-1; abundance: NA; CDR3aa: CSARDTSGSYEQYF; CDR3nt: TGCAGTGCTAGAGATACTAGCGGGTCCTACGAGCAGTACTTC
j_gene: TRBJ2-5; d_gene: TRBD1; v_gene: TRBV5-1; abundance: few; CDR3aa: CASSPNRGKSLQETQYF; CDR3nt: TGCGCCAGCAGCCCCAACAGGGGGAAATCACTCCAAGAGACCCAGTACTTC
j_gene: TRBJ2-2; d_gene: NA; v_gene: TRBV5-1; abundance: many; CDR3aa: CASSFETPTGELFF; CDR3nt: TGCGCCAGCAGCTTCGAAACCCCGACGGGGGAGCTGTTTTTT
j_gene: TRBJ2-5; d_gene: NA; v_gene: TRBV7-8; abundance: NA; CDR3aa: CASSQNRANFYQESQYF; CDR3nt: TGTGCCAGCAGCCAAAACCGGGCCAACTTCTACCAAGAGTCCCAGTACTTC
j_gene: TRBJ2-3; d_gene: NA; v_gene: TRBV4-1; abundance: NA; CDR3aa: CASSQKTRGPAPTPSTDTQYF; CDR3nt: TGCGCCAGCAGCCAAAAAACCCGGGGCCCGGCACCAACCCCGAGCACAGATACGCAGTATTTT
j_gene: TRBJ2-3; d_gene: TRBD1; v_gene: TRBV27; abundance: NA; CDR3aa: CASSRSGTGGDTQYF; CDR3nt: TGTGCCAGCAGTCGATCCGGGACAGGGGGAGATACGCAGTATTTT
j_gene: TRBJ1-1; d_gene: NA; v_gene: TRBV28; abundance: few; CDR3aa: CASSLLAGVTEAFF; CDR3nt: TGTGCCAGCAGTTTGTTAGCAGGGGTTACTGAAGCTTTCTTT
j_gene: TRBJ2-1; d_gene: TRBD2; v_gene: TRBV4-3; abundance: NA; CDR3aa: CASSTSGGAYNEQFF; CDR3nt: TGCGCCAGCAGCACCAGCGGGGGGGCCTACAATGAGCAGTTCTTC
j_gene: TRBJ1-1; d_gene: NA; v_gene: TRBV28; abundance: NA; CDR3aa: CASSLHNTEAFF; CDR3nt: TGTGCCAGCAGTCTCCACAACACTGAAGCTTTCTTT
j_gene: TRBJ1-5; d_gene: NA; v_gene: TRBV5-1; abundance: many; CDR3aa: CASSLDGADNQPQHF; CDR3nt: TGCGCCAGCAGCTTGGATGGGGCAGATAATCAGCCCCAGCATTTT
j_gene: TRBJ1-2; d_gene: TRBD1; v_gene: TRBV7-2; abundance: few; CDR3aa: CASSLYLGGQGNGYTF; CDR3nt: TGTGCCAGCAGCTTATATTTAGGGGGACAGGGAAATGGCTACACCTTC
j_gene: TRBJ2-1; d_gene: NA; v_gene: TRBV7-2; abundance: few; CDR3aa: CASSFPGGQRSYNEQFF; CDR3nt: TGTGCCAGCAGTTTTCCAGGGGGGCAAAGAAGCTACAATGAGCAGTTCTTC
j_gene: TRBJ2-5; d_gene: NA; v_gene: TRBV6-2/TRBV6-3; abundance: few; CDR3aa: CATTSGLKETQYF; CDR3nt: TGTGCCACGACGAGTGGCTTAAAAGAGACCCAGTACTTC
j_gene: TRBJ2-1; d_gene: NA; v_gene: TRBV12-3/TRBV12-4; abundance: many; CDR3aa: CASRRSQTGRNEQFF; CDR3nt: TGTGCCAGCAGACGCTCCCAGACAGGGAGGAATGAGCAGTTCTTC
j_gene: TRBJ1-5; d_gene: NA; v_gene: TRBV12-3/TRBV12-4; abundance: few; CDR3aa: CASSLQGRQPQHF; CDR3nt: TGTGCCAGCAGTTTGCAGGGAAGACAGCCCCAGCATTTT
j_gene: TRBJ2-1; d_gene: TRBD2; v_gene: TRBV3-1; abundance: many; CDR3aa: CASSQLGSGLASNEQFF; CDR3nt: TGTGCCAGCAGCCAACTTGGATCGGGACTAGCATCAAATGAGCAGTTCTTC
j_gene: TRBJ2-3; d_gene: TRBD1; v_gene: TRBV29-1; abundance: NA; CDR3aa: CSVEDPDRSSSTDTQYF; CDR3nt: TGCAGCGTTGAAGATCCGGACAGGTCCTCTAGCACAGATACGCAGTATTTT
j_gene: TRBJ2-3; d_gene: NA; v_gene: TRBV4-3; abundance: few; CDR3aa: CASSQDRRGMGTDTQYF; CDR3nt: TGCGCCAGCAGCCAAGATCGGAGAGGGATGGGCACAGATACGCAGTATTTT
j_gene: TRBJ2-7; d_gene: NA; v_gene: TRBV20-1; abundance: few; CDR3aa: CSAREGASYEQYF; CDR3nt: TGCAGTGCTAGGGAGGGGGCATCCTACGAGCAGTACTTC
j_gene: TRBJ2-2; d_gene: NA; v_gene: TRBV5-1; abundance: NA; CDR3aa: CASSSINGELFF; CDR3nt: TGCGCCAGCAGCTCTATTAACGGGGAGCTGTTTTTT
j_gene: TRBJ2-3; d_gene: TRBD1; v_gene: TRBV15; abundance: NA; CDR3aa: CATSRWTGGTDTQYF; CDR3nt: TGTGCCACCAGCAGATGGACAGGGGGGACAGATACGCAGTATTTT
j_gene: TRBJ1-2; d_gene: TRBD1; v_gene: TRBV9; abundance: NA; CDR3aa: CASSTRTGGRYGYTF; CDR3nt: TGTGCCAGCAGCACCAGGACAGGGGGCCGTTATGGCTACACCTTC
j_gene: TRBJ1-6; d_gene: TRBD1; v_gene: TRBV7-2; abundance: few; CDR3aa: CASSSGTGVGSPLHF; CDR3nt: TGTGCCAGCAGCTCGGGGACAGGGGTGGGATCACCCCTCCACTTT
j_gene: TRBJ2-1; d_gene: NA; v_gene: TRBV5-1; abundance: many; CDR3aa: CASSLAGAQVQFF; CDR3nt: TGCGCCAGCAGCTTGGCCGGAGCCCAGGTGCAGTTCTTC